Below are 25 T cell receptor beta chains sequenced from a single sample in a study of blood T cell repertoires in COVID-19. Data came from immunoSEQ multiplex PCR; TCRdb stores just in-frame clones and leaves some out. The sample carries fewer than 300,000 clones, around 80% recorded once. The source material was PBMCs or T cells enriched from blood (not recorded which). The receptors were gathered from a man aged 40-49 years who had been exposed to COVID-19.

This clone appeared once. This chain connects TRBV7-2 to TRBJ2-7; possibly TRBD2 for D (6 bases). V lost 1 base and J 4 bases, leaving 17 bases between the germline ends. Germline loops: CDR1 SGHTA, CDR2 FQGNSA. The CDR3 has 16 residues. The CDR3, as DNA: TGTGCCAGCAGCTTAGTGGCCTCCCTGGCGGGGTACGAGCAGTACTTC. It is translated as CASSLVASLAGYEQYF.

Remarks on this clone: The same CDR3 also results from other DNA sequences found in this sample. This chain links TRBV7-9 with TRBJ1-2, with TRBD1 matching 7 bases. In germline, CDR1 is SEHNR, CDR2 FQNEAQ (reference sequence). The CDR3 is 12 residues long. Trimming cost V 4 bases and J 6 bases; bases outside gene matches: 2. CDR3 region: CASSSTGDGYTF. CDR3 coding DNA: TGTGCCAGCAGCTCAACAGGGGATGGCTACACCTTC.

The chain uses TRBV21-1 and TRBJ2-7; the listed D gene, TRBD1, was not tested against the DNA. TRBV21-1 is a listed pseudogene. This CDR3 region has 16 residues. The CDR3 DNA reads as TGTGCCAGCAGCAATTACGCCAGGGGAGCTGACTACGAGCAGTACTTC. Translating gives CASSNYARGADYEQYF.

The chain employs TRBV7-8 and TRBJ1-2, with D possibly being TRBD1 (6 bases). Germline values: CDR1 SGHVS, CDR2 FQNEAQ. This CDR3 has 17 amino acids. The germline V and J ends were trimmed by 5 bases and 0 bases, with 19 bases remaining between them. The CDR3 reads CASSLSGTPYSNYGYTF. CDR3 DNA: TGTGCCAGCAGCCTATCCGGGACACCCTATTCTAACTATGGCTACACCTTC.

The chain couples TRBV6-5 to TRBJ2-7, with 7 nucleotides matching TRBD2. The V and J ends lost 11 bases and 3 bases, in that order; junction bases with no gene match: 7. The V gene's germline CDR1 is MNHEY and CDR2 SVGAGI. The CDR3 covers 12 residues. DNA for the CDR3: TGTGCCGCCGGCGGCGGGGGCTACGAGCAGTACTTC. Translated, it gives CAAGGGGYEQYF.

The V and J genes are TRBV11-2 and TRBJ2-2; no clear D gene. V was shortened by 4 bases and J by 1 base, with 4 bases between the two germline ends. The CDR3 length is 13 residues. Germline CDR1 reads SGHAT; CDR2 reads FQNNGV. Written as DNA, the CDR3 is TGTGCCAGCAGCTCACAGAACACCGGGGAGCTGTTTTTT. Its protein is CASSSQNTGELFF.

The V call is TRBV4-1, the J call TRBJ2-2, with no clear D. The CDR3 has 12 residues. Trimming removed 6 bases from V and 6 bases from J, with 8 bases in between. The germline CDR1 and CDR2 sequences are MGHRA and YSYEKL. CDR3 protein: CASSHIAGELFF. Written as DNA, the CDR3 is TGCGCCAGCAGTCACATCGCCGGGGAGCTGTTTTTT.

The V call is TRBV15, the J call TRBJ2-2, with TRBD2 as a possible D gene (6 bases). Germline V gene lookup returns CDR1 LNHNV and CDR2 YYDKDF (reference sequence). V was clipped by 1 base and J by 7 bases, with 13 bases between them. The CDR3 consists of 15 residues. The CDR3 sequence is CATSRGGGYDGELFF. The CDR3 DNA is TGTGCCACCAGCAGAGGCGGAGGGTACGACGGGGAGCTGTTTTTT.

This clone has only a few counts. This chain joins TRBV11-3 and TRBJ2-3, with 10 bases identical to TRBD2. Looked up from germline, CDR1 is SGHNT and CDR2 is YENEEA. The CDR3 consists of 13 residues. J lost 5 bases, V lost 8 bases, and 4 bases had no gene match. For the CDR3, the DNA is TGTGCCAGCGGTCAGCGGGAGGGAGATACGCAGTATTTT. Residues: CASGQREGDTQYF.

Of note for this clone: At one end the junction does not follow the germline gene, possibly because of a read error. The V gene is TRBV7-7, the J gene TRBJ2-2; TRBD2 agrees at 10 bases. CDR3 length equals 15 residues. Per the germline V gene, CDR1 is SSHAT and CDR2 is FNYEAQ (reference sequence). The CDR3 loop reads CASSLVLAGAGELFF. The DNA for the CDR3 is TGTGCTAGCAGCTTAGTCCTAGCGGGAGCCGGGGAGCTGTTTTTT.

The CDR3 is CASSLGRGRNEQFF. Written as DNA, the CDR3 is TGTGCCAGCAGTTTAGGGCGGGGACGCAATGAGCAGTTCTTC. The chain links TRBV27 to TRBJ2-1; TRBD2 might be the D (6 bases). Germline-derived CDR1 and CDR2 are MNHEY and SMNVEV (reference sequence). V lost 2 bases, J lost 6 bases, and 11 bases lay in between. The CDR3 length is 14 residues.

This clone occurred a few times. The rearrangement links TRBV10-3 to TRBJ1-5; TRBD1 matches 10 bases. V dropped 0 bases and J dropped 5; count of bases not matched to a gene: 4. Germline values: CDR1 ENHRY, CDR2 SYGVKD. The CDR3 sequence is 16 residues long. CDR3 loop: CAISESDRGGYQPQHF. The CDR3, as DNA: TGTGCCATCAGTGAGTCGGACAGGGGGGGATATCAGCCCCAGCATTTT.

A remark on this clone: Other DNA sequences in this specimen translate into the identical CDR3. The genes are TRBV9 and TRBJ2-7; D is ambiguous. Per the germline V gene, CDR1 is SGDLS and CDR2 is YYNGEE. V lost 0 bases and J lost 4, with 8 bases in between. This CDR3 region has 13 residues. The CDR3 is CASSVGAEYEQYF. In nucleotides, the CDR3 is TGTGCCAGCAGCGTAGGAGCCGAGTACGAGCAGTACTTC.

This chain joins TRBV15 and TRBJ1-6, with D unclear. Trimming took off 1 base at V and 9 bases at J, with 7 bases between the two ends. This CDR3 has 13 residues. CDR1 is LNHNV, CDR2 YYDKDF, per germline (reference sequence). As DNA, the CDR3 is TGTGCCACCAGCAGAGCCCGTTTTTCACCCCTCCACTTT. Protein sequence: CATSRARFSPLHF.

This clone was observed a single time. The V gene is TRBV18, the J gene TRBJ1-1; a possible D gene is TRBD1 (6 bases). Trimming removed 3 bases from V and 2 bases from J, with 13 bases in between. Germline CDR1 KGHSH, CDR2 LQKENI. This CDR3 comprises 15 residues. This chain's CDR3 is CASSPFSGQNTEAFF. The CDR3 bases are TGTGCCAGCTCACCGTTTTCGGGACAAAACACTGAAGCTTTCTTT. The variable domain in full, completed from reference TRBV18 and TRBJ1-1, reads NAGVMQNPRHLVRRRGQEARLRCSPMKGHSHVYWYRQLPEEGLKFMVYLQKENIIDESGMPKERFSAEFPKEGPSILRIQQVVRGDSAAYFCASSPFSGQNTEAFFGQGTRLTVV.

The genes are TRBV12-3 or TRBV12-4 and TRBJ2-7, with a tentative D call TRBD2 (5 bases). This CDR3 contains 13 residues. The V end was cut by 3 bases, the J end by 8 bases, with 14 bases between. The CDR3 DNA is TGTGCCAGCAGTTTCGGTGAGGGCGGAAAGCAGTACTTC. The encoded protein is CASSFGEGGKQYF.

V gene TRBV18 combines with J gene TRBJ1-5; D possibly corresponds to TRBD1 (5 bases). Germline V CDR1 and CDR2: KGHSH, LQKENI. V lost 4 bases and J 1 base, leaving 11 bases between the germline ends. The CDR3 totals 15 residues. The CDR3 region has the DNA TGTGCCAGCTCACGGGGAGGGGAAAGCAATCAGCCCCAGCATTTT. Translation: CASSRGGESNQPQHF.

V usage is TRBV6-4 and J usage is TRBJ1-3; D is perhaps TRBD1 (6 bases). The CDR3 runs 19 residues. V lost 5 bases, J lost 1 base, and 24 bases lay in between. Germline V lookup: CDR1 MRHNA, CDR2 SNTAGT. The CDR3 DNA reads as TGTGCCAGCAGTCCTTCGACAGGCTTCTCGCTTCAATCTGGAAACACCATATATTTT. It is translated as CASSPSTGFSLQSGNTIYF.

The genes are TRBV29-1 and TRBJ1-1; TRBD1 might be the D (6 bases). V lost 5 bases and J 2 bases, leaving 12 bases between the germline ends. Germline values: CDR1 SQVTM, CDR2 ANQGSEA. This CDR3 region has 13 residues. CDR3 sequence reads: CSVSGAVNTEAFF. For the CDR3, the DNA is TGCAGCGTTTCAGGGGCGGTTAACACTGAAGCTTTCTTT.

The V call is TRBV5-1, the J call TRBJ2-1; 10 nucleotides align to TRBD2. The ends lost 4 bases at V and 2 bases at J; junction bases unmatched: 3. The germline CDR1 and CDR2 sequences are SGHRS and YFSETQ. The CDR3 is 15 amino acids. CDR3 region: CASSQAGGPYNEQFF. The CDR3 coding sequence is TGCGCCAGCAGCCAAGCGGGAGGGCCCTACAATGAGCAGTTCTTC. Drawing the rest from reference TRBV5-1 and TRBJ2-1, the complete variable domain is KAGVTQTPRYLIKTRGQQVTLSCSPISGHRSVSWYQQTPGQGLQFLFEYFSETQRNKGNFPGRFSGRQFSNSRSEMNVSTLELGDSALYLCASSQAGGPYNEQFFGPGTRLTVL.

Here the CDR3 DNA reads TGTGCCAGCAGCCCTTCGACTGAGTATGGCTACACCTTC. Amino acid sequence: CASSPSTEYGYTF. The chain employs TRBV7-9 and TRBJ1-2; D is uncertain. This CDR3 spans 13 amino acids. CDR1 is SEHNR, CDR2 FQNEAQ, per germline (reference sequence). The V and J ends lost 5 bases and 5 bases respectively, with 12 bases between them.

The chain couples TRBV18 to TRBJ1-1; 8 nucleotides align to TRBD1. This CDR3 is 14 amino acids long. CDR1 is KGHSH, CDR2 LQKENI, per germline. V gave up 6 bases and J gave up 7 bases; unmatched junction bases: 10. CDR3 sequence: CASSPRQGLGEAFF. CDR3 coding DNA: TGTGCCAGCTCCCCCCGACAGGGGCTGGGTGAAGCTTTCTTT.

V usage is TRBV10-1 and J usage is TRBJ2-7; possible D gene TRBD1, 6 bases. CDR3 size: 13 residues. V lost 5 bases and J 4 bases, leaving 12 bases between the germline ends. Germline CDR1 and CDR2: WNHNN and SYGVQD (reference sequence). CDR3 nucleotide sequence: TGCGCCAGCAGTTTCGGACAGAAGTACGAGCAGTACTTC. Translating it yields CASSFGQKYEQYF.

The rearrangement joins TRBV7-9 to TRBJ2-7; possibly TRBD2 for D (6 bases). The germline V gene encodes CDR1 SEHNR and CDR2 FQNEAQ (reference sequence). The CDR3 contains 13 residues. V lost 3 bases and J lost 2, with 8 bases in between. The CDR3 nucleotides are TGTGCCAGCAGCTTTAGCGGAGCCTACGAGCAGTACTTC. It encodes CASSFSGAYEQYF.

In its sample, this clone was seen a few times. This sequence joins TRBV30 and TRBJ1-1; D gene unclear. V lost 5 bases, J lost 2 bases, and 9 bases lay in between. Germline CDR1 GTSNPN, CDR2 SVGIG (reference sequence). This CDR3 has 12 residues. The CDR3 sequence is CAWGPLNTEAFF. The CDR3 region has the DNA TGTGCCTGGGGTCCTCTAAACACTGAAGCTTTCTTT.